Following are 7 T cell receptor beta chains from one sample sequenced in a study of glioma-infiltrating T cells after dendritic cell vaccination. Produced via immunoSEQ multiplex PCR; TCRdb's table is partial and in-frame only. The sample consists of 80,000 to 100,000 clones, approximately 80% of them appearing once. The sample's time point: after dendritic cell vaccination, including at tumor progression/relapse. The sequenced sample was blood, obtained after dendritic cell vaccination. The receptors were sampled from a human donor with glioblastoma.

The chain links TRBV6-4 to TRBJ2-4, with TRBD2 matching over 12 bases. V lost 6 bases and J lost 4; bases outside the gene matches: 13. The CDR3 has 18 residues. Germline CDR1 MRHNA, CDR2 SNTAGT. The CDR3 coding sequence is TGTGCCAGCAGGTTCAGACGGACTAGCGGGGAATCTAAAAACATTCAGTACTTC. Protein sequence: CASRFRRTSGESKNIQYF.

The CDR3 spells CASSLSGWGGVGSYNEQFF. The CDR3 nucleotides are TGTGCCAGCAGTTTATCGGGCTGGGGGGGGGTGGGCTCCTACAATGAGCAGTTCTTC. This chain joins TRBV27 and TRBJ2-1; 7 bases line up with TRBD2. Trimming cost V 0 bases and J 0 bases; bases outside gene matches: 11. The CDR3 is made up of 19 amino acids. The germline CDR1 and CDR2 sequences are MNHEY and SMNVEV (reference sequence).

The chain is built from TRBV6-1 and TRBJ2-5; TRBD2 matches 12 bases. The CDR3 has 14 amino acids. Trimming removed 2 bases from V and 5 bases from J; junction bases left unmatched: 0. Germline-derived CDR1 and CDR2 are MNHNS and SASEGT. CDR3 coding DNA: TGTGCCAGCAGTGAAACTAGCGGGAGGGAGACCCAGTACTTC. Translating gives CASSETSGRETQYF.

In its sample, this clone was seen once. This CDR3 reads CASSSGLLRTYNEQFF. The CDR3 DNA follows: TGCGCCAGCAGCTCGGGACTACTAAGAACCTACAATGAGCAGTTCTTC. J is TRBJ2-1 and V is TRBV5-1, with 7 bases identical to TRBD2. The CDR3 runs to 16 residues. Trimming cost V 3 bases and J 2 bases; bases outside gene matches: 8. Germline values: CDR1 SGHRS, CDR2 YFSETQ.

This clone came up a few times. The genes are TRBV4-1 and TRBJ2-2; 7 bases are a match to TRBD2. V was clipped by 0 bases and J by 8 bases; unmatched bases: 9. The CDR3 extends over 16 amino acids. In germline, CDR1 is MGHRA, CDR2 YSYEKL. The CDR3 is CASSQEWDYLNGELFF. CDR3 DNA sequence: TGCGCCAGCAGCCAAGAGTGGGACTATTTGAATGGGGAGCTGTTTTTT.

J is TRBJ1-1 and V is TRBV6-5; TRBD1 matches at 7 bases. The V gene end was trimmed by 7 bases and the J gene end by 3 bases; junction bases not matched to a gene: 11. This CDR3 has 15 amino acids. Germline loops: CDR1 MNHEY, CDR2 SVGAGI. CDR3 DNA sequence: TGTGCCAGCACCGGCAAGGGGGCCGGGGACACTGAAGCTTTCTTT. It translates to CASTGKGAGDTEAFF.

CDR3 amino acids: CASRDRGGTEAFF. The CDR3 DNA reads as TGTGCCAGCAGAGACAGGGGTGGCACTGAAGCTTTCTTT. The chain joins TRBV6-4 to TRBJ1-1; 8 positions match TRBD1. Germline CDR1 MRHNA, CDR2 SNTAGT. This CDR3 contains 13 residues. V trimming: 6 bases; J trimming: 4 bases; junction bases outside the gene matches: 4.